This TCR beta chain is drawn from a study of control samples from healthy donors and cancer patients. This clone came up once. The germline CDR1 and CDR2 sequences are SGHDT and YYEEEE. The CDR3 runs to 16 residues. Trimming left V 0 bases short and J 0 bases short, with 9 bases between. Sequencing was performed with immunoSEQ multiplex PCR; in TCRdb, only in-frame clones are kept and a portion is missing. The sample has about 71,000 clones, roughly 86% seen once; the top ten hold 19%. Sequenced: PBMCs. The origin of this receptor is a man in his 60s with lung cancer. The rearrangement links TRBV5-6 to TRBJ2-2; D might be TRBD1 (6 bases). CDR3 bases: TGTGCCAGCAGCTTGGCTGGGACACCGAACACCGGGGAGCTGTTTTTT. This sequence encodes CASSLAGTPNTGELFF.